This T cell receptor (beta chain) originates from a study of cytomegalovirus exposure and HLA in healthy donors. Whole-study results and caveats: Sequencing depth across donors, presence/absence analyses assumed, was roughly uniform.

A word on this clone: Its antigen is unknown.

The germline V gene has CDR1 SGHRS and CDR2 YFSETQ. Trimming cost V 3 bases and J 10 bases; bases outside gene matches: 4. The CDR3 contains 14 residues. The PCR had 60 Vbeta and 13 Jbeta primers. Measured with immunoSEQ multiplex PCR; TCRdb has only the in-frame clones, and not every one. The repertoire holds roughly 130,000 clones, with about 80% as singletons. The sample consisted of PBMCs. This receptor was obtained from a human donor in good health. The chain recombines TRBV5-1 with TRBJ1-6; 10 positions agree with TRBD1. The CDR3 bases are TGCGCCAGCAGCTCGACAGGGGGCCGGTCACCCCTCCACTTT. Translated, it gives CASSSTGGRSPLHF.